These 9 T cell receptor beta chains share one sample of origin, sequenced in a study of T cell clones after liver transplantation. Here immunoSEQ multiplex PCR was the method, and the copy in TCRdb shows in-frame clones only, minus some. The table has approximately 55,000 clones, about two thirds seen once. The starting material was CD4+ T cells from blood, obtained before liver transplant. Receptors were obtained from a human donor who received a liver transplant.

The CDR3 sequence is CSARYRDRGTHEQYF. In DNA, the CDR3 is TGCAGCGCCAGATACCGGGACAGGGGGACCCACGAGCAGTACTTC. J is TRBJ2-7 and V is TRBV29-1, with 11 nucleotides matching TRBD1. The CDR3 contains 15 residues. Germline values: CDR1 SQVTM, CDR2 ANQGSEA. V lost 7 bases and J lost 5; bases outside the gene matches: 13.

The chain recombines TRBV27 with TRBJ1-5; D is unresolved. CDR1 and CDR2 (germline): MNHEY, SMNVEV (reference sequence). The germline V and J ends were trimmed by 4 bases and 0 bases, with 4 bases remaining between them. The CDR3 has 13 amino acids. In DNA, the CDR3 is TGTGCCAGCAGTTCCAGTAGCAATCAGCCCCAGCATTTT. Protein product: CASSSSSNQPQHF.

This rearrangement joins TRBV11-2 to TRBJ1-6, with D perhaps matching TRBD1 (5 bases). This CDR3 is built from 15 residues. Between the trimmed V and J ends, which lost 2 bases and 5 bases, there was a span of 10 bases. Germline V gives CDR1 SGHAT, CDR2 FQNNGV. CDR3 region: CASSLRTGDNSPLHF. The CDR3 DNA reads as TGTGCCAGCAGCTTACGGACGGGGGATAATTCACCCCTCCACTTT.

This clone was recorded at least ten times. V gene TRBV4-1 combines with J gene TRBJ2-1; possible D gene TRBD1, 6 bases. In germline, CDR1 is MGHRA, CDR2 YSYEKL. V dropped 0 bases and J dropped 0 bases, with 12 bases sitting between them. This CDR3 is built from 17 residues. This chain's CDR3 is CASSQDPLDSSYNEQFF. CDR3 nucleotides: TGCGCCAGCAGCCAAGATCCGTTGGACAGCTCCTACAATGAGCAGTTCTTC.

CDR3 region: CASSQDRGGTDTQYF. The DNA of the CDR3 is TGTGCCAGCAGCCAAGATCGGGGGGGCACAGATACGCAGTATTTT. V usage is TRBV14 and J usage is TRBJ2-3, with 7 nucleotides matching TRBD2. The CDR3 spans 15 residues. Germline-derived CDR1 and CDR2 are SGHDN and FVKESK. Unmatched junction bases numbered 1, after V lost 0 bases and J lost 1 base.

As DNA, the CDR3 is TGTGCCAGCAGTGAACTGAGCGGTTCGGCGACTGAGCAGTTCTTC. This translates into CASSELSGSATEQFF. The V call is TRBV6-1, the J call TRBJ2-1; D is perhaps TRBD2 (5 bases). Germline assignment: CDR1 MNHNS and CDR2 SASEGT. CDR3 length: 15 residues. The V and J ends lost 2 bases and 9 bases respectively, with 17 bases between them.

The chain combines TRBV6-5 with TRBJ2-5; TRBD1 might be the D (5 bases). Germline V gives CDR1 MNHEY, CDR2 SVGAGI. V lost 6 bases and J lost 4, with 15 bases in between. The CDR3 covers 14 residues. As DNA, the CDR3 is TGTGCCAGCAGCCCTAGGGGTTGGCTAGAGACCCAGTACTTC. It yields the protein CASSPRGWLETQYF.

This clone has at least ten counts. Other DNA sequences of this sample code for an identical CDR3. This sequence joins TRBV30 and TRBJ1-3, with no clear D. V was clipped by 5 bases and J by 2 bases, with 10 bases between them. The CDR3 contains 13 residues. CDR1 GTSNPN and CDR2 SVGIG come from the germline V gene (reference sequence). CDR3 residues: CAWSRGAGNTIYF. CDR3 in DNA: TGTGCCTGGTCCAGAGGCGCTGGAAACACCATATATTTT.

The table lists this clone with many counts. One end of the junction fails to match germline, which may point to a read error. V usage is TRBV15 and J usage is TRBJ2-7, with D possibly being TRBD1 (6 bases). The germline V gene encodes CDR1 LNHNV and CDR2 YYDKDF (reference sequence). This CDR3 contains 12 residues. The chain's CDR3 is CATSRDNTGKRF. The CDR3, as DNA: TGTGCCACCAGCAGAGATAATACAGGGAAGAGGTTC.